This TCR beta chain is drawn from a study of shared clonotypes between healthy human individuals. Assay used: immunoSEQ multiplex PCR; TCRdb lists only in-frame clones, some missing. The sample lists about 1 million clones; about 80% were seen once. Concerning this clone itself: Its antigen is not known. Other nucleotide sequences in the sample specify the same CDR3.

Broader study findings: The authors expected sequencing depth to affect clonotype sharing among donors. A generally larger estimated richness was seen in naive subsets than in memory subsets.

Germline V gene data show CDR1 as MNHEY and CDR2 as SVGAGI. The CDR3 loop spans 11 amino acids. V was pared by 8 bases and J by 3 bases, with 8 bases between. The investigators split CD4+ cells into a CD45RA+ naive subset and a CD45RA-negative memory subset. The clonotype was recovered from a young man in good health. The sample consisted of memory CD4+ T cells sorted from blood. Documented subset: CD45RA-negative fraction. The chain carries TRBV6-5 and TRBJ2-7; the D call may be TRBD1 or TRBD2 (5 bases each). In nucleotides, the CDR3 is TGTGCCAGCCGGGACGGCTACGAGCAGTACTTC. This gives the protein CASRDGYEQYF.